This T cell receptor (beta chain) was recorded in a study of graft-versus-host responses after intestinal transplantation. Study details: Isolated intestinal, liver-intestinal, or multivisceral transplants were what recipients had. Recipients uniformly received anti-thymocyte globulin induction, followed by tacrolimus and steroids for approximately 3 years.

Repertoires were generated with immunoSEQ multiplex PCR, while TCRdb's copy carries only in-frame clones and drops some. The sample includes over 45,000 clones, almost 95% of them seen just once. Germline V gene data show CDR1 as MGHRA and CDR2 as YSYEKL. V lost 2 bases to trimming and J lost 2 bases; unmatched junction nucleotides: 7. The CDR3 is 16 residues long. In the case of this clone: The antigen remains undetermined.

The receptor's source is a human donor who was the organ donor for an intestinal transplant. The material was unstimulated CD4+ T cells sorted from spleen or lymph node cells, obtained before transplant. The chain employs TRBV4-1 and TRBJ2-3; 7 bases align to TRBD2. DNA of the CDR3: TGCGCCAGCAGCCAACGAGGACTAGTCTCCACAGATACGCAGTATTTT. Residues: CASSQRGLVSTDTQYF.